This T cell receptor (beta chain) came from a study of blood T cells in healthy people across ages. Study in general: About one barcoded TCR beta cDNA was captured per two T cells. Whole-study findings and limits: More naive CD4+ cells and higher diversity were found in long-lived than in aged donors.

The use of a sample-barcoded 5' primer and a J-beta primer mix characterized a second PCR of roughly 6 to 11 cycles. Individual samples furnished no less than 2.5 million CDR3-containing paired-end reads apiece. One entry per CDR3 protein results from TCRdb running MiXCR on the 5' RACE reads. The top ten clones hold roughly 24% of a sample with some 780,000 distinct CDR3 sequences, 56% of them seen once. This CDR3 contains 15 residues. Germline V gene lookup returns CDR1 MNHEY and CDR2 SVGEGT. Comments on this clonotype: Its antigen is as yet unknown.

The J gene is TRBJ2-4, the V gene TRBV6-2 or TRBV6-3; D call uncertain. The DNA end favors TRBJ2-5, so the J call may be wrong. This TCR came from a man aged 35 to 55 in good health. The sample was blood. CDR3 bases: TGTGCCAGCAGTTATTTATCTCAGGAGTTCGGGACCCAGTACTTC. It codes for CASSYLSQEFGTQYF.